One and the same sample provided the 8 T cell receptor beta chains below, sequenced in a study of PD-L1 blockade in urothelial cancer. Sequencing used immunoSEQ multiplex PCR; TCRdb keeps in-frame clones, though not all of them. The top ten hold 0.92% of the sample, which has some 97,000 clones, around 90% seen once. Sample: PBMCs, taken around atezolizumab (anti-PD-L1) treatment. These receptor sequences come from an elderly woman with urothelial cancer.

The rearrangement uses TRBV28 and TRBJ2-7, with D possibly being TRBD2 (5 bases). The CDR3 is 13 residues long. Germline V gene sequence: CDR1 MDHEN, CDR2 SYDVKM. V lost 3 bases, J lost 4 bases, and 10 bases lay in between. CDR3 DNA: TGTGCCAGCAGTTTGGGCGGGTTTTACGAGCAGTACTTC. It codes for CASSLGGFYEQYF.

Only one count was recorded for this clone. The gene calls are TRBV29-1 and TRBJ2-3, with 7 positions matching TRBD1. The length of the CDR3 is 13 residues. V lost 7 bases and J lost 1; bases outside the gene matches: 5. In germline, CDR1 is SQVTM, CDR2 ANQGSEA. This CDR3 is CSGADRGTDTQYF. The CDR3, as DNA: TGCAGCGGGGCCGACAGGGGCACAGATACGCAGTATTTT.

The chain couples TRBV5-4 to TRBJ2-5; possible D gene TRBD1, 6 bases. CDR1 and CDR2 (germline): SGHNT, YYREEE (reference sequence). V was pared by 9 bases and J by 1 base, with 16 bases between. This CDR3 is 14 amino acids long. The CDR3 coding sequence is TGTGCCACTCATCCCACAGGGTCCCAAGAGACCCAGTACTTC. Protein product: CATHPTGSQETQYF.

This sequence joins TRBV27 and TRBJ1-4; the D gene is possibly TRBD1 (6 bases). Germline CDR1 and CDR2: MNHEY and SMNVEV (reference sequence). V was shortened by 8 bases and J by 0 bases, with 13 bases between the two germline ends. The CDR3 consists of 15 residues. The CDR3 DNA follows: TGTGCCAGCGGGATCAACAGGGCAACTAATGAAAAACTGTTTTTT. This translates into CASGINRATNEKLFF.

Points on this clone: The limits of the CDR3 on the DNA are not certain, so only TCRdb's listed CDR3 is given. The CDR3: CASSILGTGVYNEQFF. The chain couples TRBV19 to TRBJ2-1; no DNA check was done on the table's D call, TRBD2. Germline CDR1 LNHDA, CDR2 SQIVND (reference sequence). Termini included, the CDR3 measures 16 amino acids.

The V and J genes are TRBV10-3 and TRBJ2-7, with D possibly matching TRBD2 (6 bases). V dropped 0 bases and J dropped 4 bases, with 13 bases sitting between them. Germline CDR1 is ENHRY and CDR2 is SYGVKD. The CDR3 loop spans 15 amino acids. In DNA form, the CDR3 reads TGTGCCATCAGTGAGTCGGGTAGCGGAGGGTACGAGCAGTACTTC. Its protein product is CAISESGSGGYEQYF.

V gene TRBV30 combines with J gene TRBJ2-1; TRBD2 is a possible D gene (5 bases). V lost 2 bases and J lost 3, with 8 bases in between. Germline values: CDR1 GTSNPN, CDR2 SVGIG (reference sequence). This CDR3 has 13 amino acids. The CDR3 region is CAWSTRDYNEQFF. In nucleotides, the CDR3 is TGTGCCTGGAGTACCCGGGACTACAATGAGCAGTTCTTC.

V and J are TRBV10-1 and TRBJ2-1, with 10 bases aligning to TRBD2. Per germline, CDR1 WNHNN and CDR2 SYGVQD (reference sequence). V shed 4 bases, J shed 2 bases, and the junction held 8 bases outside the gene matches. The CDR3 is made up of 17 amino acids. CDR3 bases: TGCGCCAGCAGTGGGGGGGGGCTAGCGGGAGCCTACAATGAGCAGTTCTTC. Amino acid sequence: CASSGGGLAGAYNEQFF.